The 2 T cell receptor beta chains reported below all come from one sample, sequenced in a study of cytomegalovirus exposure and HLA in healthy donors (dated by TCRdb to 2015 to 2018). Libraries were prepared through the immunoSEQ multiplex PCR assay. A mixture of 60 forward primers for TCR Vbeta segments and 13 reverse primers for TCR Jbeta segments was used in the multiplex PCR. As stored in TCRdb, this immuneACCESS dataset retains in-frame rearrangements with V and J assigned. A fraction of the clones does not appear; measured against another copy, unresolved V genes explain less than half of the discrepancy, and the remainder lacks a known reason. In this sample's table one finds tens of thousands of clones. Over 1.5% of the sample rests with the top ten. The sequenced sample consisted of PBMCs. The receptor source for this set is a woman aged 25 to 45 in good health and CMV-seronegative.

V usage is TRBV18 and J usage is TRBJ1-1; a weak D match, TRBD1 (5 bases). Trimming removed 5 bases at V and 4 bases at J, with 17 bases between. Germline V CDR1 and CDR2: KGHSH, LQKENI. The CDR3 loop spans 15 amino acids. The CDR3 coding sequence is TGTGCCAGCTCATCTACGACAGTTGCTGCCACTGAAGCTTTCTTT. Its protein product is CASSSTTVAATEAFF.

This rearrangement joins TRBV7-8 to TRBJ1-1, with D hard to call. Trimming took off 4 bases at V and 4 bases at J, with 13 bases between the two ends. Germline CDR1 reads SGHVS; CDR2 reads FQNEAQ. The CDR3 consists of 14 residues. This CDR3 is CASSSPLRGTEAFF. Here the CDR3 DNA reads TGTGCCAGCAGCTCACCTCTGCGGGGCACTGAAGCTTTCTTT.